By share, the clone carrying this T cell receptor (beta chain) counts as medium-sized. In the original workflow: Built for papillary thyroid cancer, a distant-metastasis classifier drew on CDR3 differences across clinicopathological groups. From the PCR reads, TCRdb re-called clones with MiXCR. For this entry, the V and J calls and clone size follow TCRdb and not the study's own pipeline. The data contain 30,000 to 35,000 clones, over 14% of them singletons. The CDR3 is 15 amino acids. Germline V CDR1 and CDR2: MNHNS, SASEGT. Trimming cost V 5 bases and J 4 bases, with 14 bases left between them. This sample is part of a study of metastatic and nonmetastatic thyroid tumors. Study overall: Across blood and tumor or nodule tissue, repertoires from malignant and benign thyroid patients were compared with one another.

Until they underwent thyroid surgery, no patient had received any treatment. V and J are TRBV6-1 and TRBJ2-2; D uncertain. This sequence was found in a male donor with papillary thyroid cancer or a benign thyroid nodule (not recorded which). Some clones in this sample may be carry-over from other donors' samples. Sequenced sample: blood. The CDR3, as DNA: TGTGCCAGCAGTTCTCCAGCTGGTCGCACCGGGGAGCTGTTTTTT. It translates to CASSSPAGRTGELFF.